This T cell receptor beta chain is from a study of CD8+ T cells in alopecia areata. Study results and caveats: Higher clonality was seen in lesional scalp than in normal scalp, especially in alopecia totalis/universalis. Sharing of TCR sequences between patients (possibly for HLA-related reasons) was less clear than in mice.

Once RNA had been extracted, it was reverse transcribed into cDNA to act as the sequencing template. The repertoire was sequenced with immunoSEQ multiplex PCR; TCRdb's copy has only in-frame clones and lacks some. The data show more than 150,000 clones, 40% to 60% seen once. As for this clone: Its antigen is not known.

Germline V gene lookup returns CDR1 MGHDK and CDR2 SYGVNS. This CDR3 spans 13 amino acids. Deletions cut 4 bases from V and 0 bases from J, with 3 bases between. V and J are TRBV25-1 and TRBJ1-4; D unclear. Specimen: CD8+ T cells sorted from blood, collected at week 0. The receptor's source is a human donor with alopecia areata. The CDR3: CASSGATNEKLFF. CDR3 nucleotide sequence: TGTGCCAGCAGTGGAGCAACTAATGAAAAACTGTTTTTT. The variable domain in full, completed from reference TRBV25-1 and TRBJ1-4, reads EADIYQTPRYLVIGTGKKITLECSQTMGHDKMYWYQQDPGMELHLIHYSYGVNSTEKGDLSSESTVSRIRTEHFPLTLESARPSHTSQYLCASSGATNEKLFFGSGTQLSVL.